This T cell receptor beta chain stems from a study of cytomegalovirus exposure and HLA in healthy donors. Germline loops: CDR1 SGDLS, CDR2 YYNGEE. The CDR3 length is 14 residues. The V end lost 0 bases, the J end lost 1 base, and 7 bases lay between the germline ends. Primers: 60 Vbeta forward and 13 Jbeta reverse. This table comes from immunoSEQ multiplex PCR, and its TCRdb copy is limited to in-frame clones, with some not included. The sample consists of about 42,000 clones, 50% of them appearing once. The V and J genes are TRBV9 and TRBJ2-5, with TRBD1 as a possible D gene (5 bases). The sample was PBMCs. The TCR comes from a human donor in good health. The CDR3 here is CASSVEGFQETQYF. CDR3 in DNA: TGTGCCAGCAGCGTAGAGGGGTTCCAAGAGACCCAGTACTTC.